This is a list of T cell receptor beta chains from one sample in a study of control samples from healthy donors and cancer patients. The protocol was immunoSEQ multiplex PCR, while the TCRdb copy is restricted to in-frame clones and leaves out a portion. The table lists 75,000 to 90,000 clones, 85% of them singletons. Sequencing was done on a sample of blood. The receptor source for this set is a woman aged 40 to 50 in good health. Each CDR3 is given with its conserved first and last residue. The D gene is left open where the match is weak. Part of the rows lack a size; the others show once, few, many or a class for expanded clones.

CDR3nt	CDR3aa	v_gene	j_gene	d_gene	abundance
TGCGCCAGCAGCCAAGGACAGGGCACTGAAGCTTTCTTT	CASSQGQGTEAFF	TRBV4-3	TRBJ1-1	TRBD1	-
TGTGCCAGCAGCTCGATTGGGACAGGGGCGAGCACTGAAGCTTTCTTT	CASSSIGTGASTEAFF	TRBV11-3	TRBJ1-1	TRBD1	-
TGTGCCAGCAGCTTTACGGCAAGAGATACGCAGTATTTT	CASSFTARDTQYF	TRBV7-7	TRBJ2-3	-	-
TGTGCCAGCAGCTTAACTGGGGGCTTAGATACGCAGTATTTT	CASSLTGGLDTQYF	TRBV13	TRBJ2-3	-	-
TGTGCCAGCAGTTCGACAGGGGAGTATGGCTACACCTTC	CASSSTGEYGYTF	TRBV2	TRBJ1-2	TRBD1	once
TGTGCCACCAGCTCAGGGGGGAGCAATCAGCCCCAGCATTTT	CATSSGGSNQPQHF	TRBV24-1	TRBJ1-5	TRBD1	-
TGTGCCAGCAGCTTAAGTATCCTGAGTTCACCCCTCCACTTT	CASSLSILSSPLHF	TRBV11-1	TRBJ1-6	-	-
TGTGCCAGCAGCAGGACTAGCCGGGGGTACAATGAGCAGTTCTTC	CASSRTSRGYNEQFF	TRBV5-4	TRBJ2-1	TRBD2	-
TGTGCCACCAGTGATGTTACCGGGACAGGGGTCTACGAGCAGTACTTC	CATSDVTGTGVYEQYF	TRBV24-1	TRBJ2-7	TRBD1	-
TGTGCCAGCAGCCCTCACACTGAAGCTTTCTTT	CASSPHTEAFF	TRBV7-8	TRBJ1-1	-	-
TGTGCCAGCAGCCCCCGCCCTACTAGCATTCAGTACTTC	CASSPRPTSIQYF	TRBV9	TRBJ2-4	-	-
TGTGCCAGCAGTTACGGAGGGGGGGATGAAAAACTGTTTTTT	CASSYGGGDEKLFF	TRBV6-5	TRBJ1-4	-	-
TGTGCCAGCAGTTTATCCCGGGGGGGGTTGAACACTGAAGCTTTCTTT	CASSLSRGGLNTEAFF	TRBV27	TRBJ1-1	-	-
TGTGCCAGTAGTTTCCAGGGGCAAGGGATGAACACTGAAGCTTTCTTT	CASSFQGQGMNTEAFF	TRBV19	TRBJ1-1	-	-
TGTGCCAGCATCATGGGGCTTAAAGAGACCCAGTACTTC	CASIMGLKETQYF	TRBV27	TRBJ2-5	-	-
TGTGCCAGCAGCTTAGCCGGGGGCGGGGCGGCCAAAAACATTCAGTACTTC	CASSLAGGGAAKNIQYF	TRBV13	TRBJ2-4	-	few
TGTGCCAGCAGCTTTGACAGGGGGTATGGAAACACCATATATTTT	CASSFDRGYGNTIYF	TRBV7-2	TRBJ1-3	TRBD1	-
TGTGCCAGCTCACCACCGGCGGCGGGGATAAACTCCTACAATGAGCAGTTCTTC	CASSPPAAGINSYNEQFF	TRBV18	TRBJ2-1	-	-
TGCAGCGTCGGGACGCTAGACGCTGAAGCTTTCTTT	CSVGTLDAEAFF	TRBV29-1	TRBJ1-1	-	-
TGTGCCAGCAGCTTGACTTCAGGGGGCTTCGGCGGGGAGCTGTTTTTT	CASSLTSGGFGGELFF	TRBV5-5	TRBJ2-2	TRBD1	few
TGCGCCAGCAGCCAAGATGGGTCTGGGCTAAAGGCCTACACCTTC	CASSQDGSGLKAYTF	TRBV4-3	TRBJ1-2	-	-
TGTGCCAGCAGCTTACTGGGGCTTCAATACAATGAGCAGTTCTTC	CASSLLGLQYNEQFF	TRBV7-2	TRBJ2-1	-	few
TGTGCCACCAGTGCCCCGGGAGGAACTTTCTTT	CATSAPGGTFF	TRBV24-1	TRBJ1-1	-	-
TGTGCCACCAGTGTCTGGAATTCGTTGACTAGCGGCTACTACGAGCAGTACTTC	CATSVWNSLTSGYYEQYF	TRBV24-1	TRBJ2-7	TRBD2	-
TGCGCCAGCAGCCAAGAAGGAGGGACAGGGAATGAAAAACTGTTTTTT	CASSQEGGTGNEKLFF	TRBV4-1	TRBJ1-4	TRBD1	-